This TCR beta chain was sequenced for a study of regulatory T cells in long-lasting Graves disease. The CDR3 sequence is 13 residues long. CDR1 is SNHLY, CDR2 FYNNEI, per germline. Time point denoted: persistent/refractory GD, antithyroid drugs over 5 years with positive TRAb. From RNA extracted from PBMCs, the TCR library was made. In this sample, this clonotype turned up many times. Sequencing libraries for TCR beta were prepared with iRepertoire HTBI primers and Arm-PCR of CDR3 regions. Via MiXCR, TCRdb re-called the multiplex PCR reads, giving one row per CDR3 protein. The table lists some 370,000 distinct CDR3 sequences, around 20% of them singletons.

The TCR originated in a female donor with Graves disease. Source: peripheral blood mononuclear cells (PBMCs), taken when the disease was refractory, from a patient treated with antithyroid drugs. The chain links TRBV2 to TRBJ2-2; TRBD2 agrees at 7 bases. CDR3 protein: CARGGPNTGELFF. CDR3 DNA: TGTGCGCGCGGGGGACCGAACACCGGGGAGCTGTTTTTT.